The 9 T cell receptor beta chains reported below all come from one sample, sequenced in a study of read filtering for tumor transcriptome and immune sequencing. Molecular barcoded adaptors covering alpha/delta and beta/gamma chains were used on 400 to 450 ng RNA. One entry per CDR3 protein, called by TCRdb with MiXCR from the reads. This table has more than 45,000 distinct CDR3 sequences, about 12% appearing once. Sequenced sample: a population of CD138-negative cells sorted from bone marrow. The source is a donor over 35 with multiple myeloma.

Many counts were recorded for this clonotype. The chain links TRBV5-1 to TRBJ1-1, with 7 bases aligning to TRBD1. The CDR3 runs to 16 residues. Per the germline V gene, CDR1 is SGHRS and CDR2 is YFSETQ. The V gene end was trimmed by 3 bases and the J gene end by 0 bases; junction bases not matched to a gene: 8. DNA for the CDR3: TGCGCCAGCAGCTCCACCAGGGGGGCCTTGAACACTGAAGCTTTCTTT. Its translation is CASSSTRGALNTEAFF.

By share, this clonotype ranks as large. The chain links TRBV23-1 to TRBJ1-2; 9 positions agree with TRBD1. TRBV23-1 qualifies as an ORF whose function is uncertain. This CDR3 has 18 residues. Unmatched junction bases numbered 11, after V lost 0 bases and J lost 3 bases. CDR3 nucleotides: TGCGCCAGCAGTCAATCGTCCGGGACAGGGTGGAACGACTATGGCTACACCTTC. It codes for CASSQSSGTGWNDYGYTF.

This clonotype was picked up many times. The J gene is TRBJ2-2, the V gene TRBV18; D perhaps matches TRBD2 (5 bases). Germline V gives CDR1 KGHSH, CDR2 LQKENI. V gave up 2 bases and J gave up 6 bases, with 13 bases separating them. The CDR3 runs to 15 residues. CDR3 in amino acids: CASSPRSGGAGELFF. Here the CDR3 DNA reads TGTGCCAGCTCACCAAGGAGCGGTGGTGCCGGGGAGCTGTTTTTT.

On this clonotype itself: A read error may explain this, as a much larger clone is one base away. J is TRBJ2-3 and V is TRBV28; no clear D. Trimming stripped 7 bases from V and 9 bases from J, with 17 bases between. This CDR3 region has 13 residues. Germline CDR1 reads MDHEN; CDR2 reads SYDVKM. The CDR3 region has the DNA TGTGCCAGCAAGGTTTCGGGTTTTGCGACGCAGTATTTT. Translating gives CASKVSGFATQYF.

This clonotype was picked up a small number of times. The chain recombines TRBV6-1 with TRBJ2-3, with TRBD2 identical over 10 bases. J lost 4 bases, V lost 2 bases, and 3 bases had no gene match. The CDR3 totals 15 residues. Germline V gives CDR1 MNHNS, CDR2 SASEGT. This CDR3 is CASSESGGAPDTQYF. The CDR3 region has the DNA TGTGCCAGCAGTGAAAGCGGGGGGGCCCCAGATACGCAGTATTTT.

This clonotype was recorded a few times. V is TRBV29-1 and J is TRBJ2-1; D is unresolved. The CDR3 contains 12 residues. Germline V gene sequence: CDR1 SQVTM, CDR2 ANQGSEA. Trimming took 7 bases from V and 5 from J, leaving 12 bases between them. The CDR3 loop is CSARPVDNEQFF. The DNA for the CDR3 is TGCAGCGCACGACCAGTGGACAATGAGCAGTTCTTC.

This clonotype was seen repeatedly, ten times or more. This chain connects TRBV20-1 to TRBJ1-1, with TRBD1 identical over 7 bases. J gave up 4 bases and V 8 bases, and 10 bases lay outside the gene matches. Germline values: CDR1 DFQATT, CDR2 SNEGSKA (reference sequence). There are 13 residues in the CDR3. The CDR3 reads CSPGQDVGTEAFF. The CDR3 DNA sequence: TGCAGTCCCGGACAGGATGTGGGCACTGAAGCTTTCTTT.

This clonotype was seen ten or more times. This sequence joins TRBV12-3 or TRBV12-4 and TRBJ2-3; D ambiguous. The CDR3 length is 12 residues. With 6 bases removed from V and 6 bases from J, the gap between germline ends came to 10 bases. This CDR3 reads CASSRSRDTQYF. Here the CDR3 DNA reads TGTGCCAGCAGCCGATCCAGGGATACGCAGTATTTT.

This clonotype was observed a few times. A much more abundant neighbour one base away suggests this may be a read error. The rearrangement joins TRBV28 to TRBJ2-5, with 14 nucleotides matching TRBD2. This CDR3 is 17 amino acids long. Germline-derived CDR1 and CDR2 are MDHEN and SYDVKM. With V trimmed by 7 bases and J by 4 bases, 11 bases remained unmatched. The CDR3 loop is CASNSYRLAGGRETQYF. CDR3 in DNA: TGTGCCAGCAATTCCTACAGACTAGCGGGGGGGCGAGAGACCCAGTACTTC.